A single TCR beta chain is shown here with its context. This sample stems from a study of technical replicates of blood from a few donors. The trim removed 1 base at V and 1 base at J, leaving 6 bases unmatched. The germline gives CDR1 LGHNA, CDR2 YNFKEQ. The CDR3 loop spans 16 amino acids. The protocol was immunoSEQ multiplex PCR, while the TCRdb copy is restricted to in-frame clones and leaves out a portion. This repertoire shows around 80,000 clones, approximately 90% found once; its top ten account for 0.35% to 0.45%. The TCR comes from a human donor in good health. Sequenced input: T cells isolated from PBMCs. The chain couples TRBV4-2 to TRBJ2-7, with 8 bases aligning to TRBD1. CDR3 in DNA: TGTGCCAGCAGCCAAGTGTCAGGGGGCTCGTCCTACGAGCAGTACTTC. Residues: CASSQVSGGSSYEQYF.